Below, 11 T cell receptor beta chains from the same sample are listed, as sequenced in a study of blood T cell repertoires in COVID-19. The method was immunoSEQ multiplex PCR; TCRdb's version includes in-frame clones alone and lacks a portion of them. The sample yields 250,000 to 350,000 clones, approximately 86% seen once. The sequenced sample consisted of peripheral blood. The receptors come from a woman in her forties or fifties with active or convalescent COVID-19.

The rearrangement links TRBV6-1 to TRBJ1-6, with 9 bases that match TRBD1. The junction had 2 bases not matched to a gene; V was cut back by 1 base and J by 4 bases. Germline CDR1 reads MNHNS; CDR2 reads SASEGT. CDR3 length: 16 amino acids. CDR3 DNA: TGTGCCAGCAGTGAAGGGACAGGGGTGTATAATTCACCCCTCCACTTT. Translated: CASSEGTGVYNSPLHF.

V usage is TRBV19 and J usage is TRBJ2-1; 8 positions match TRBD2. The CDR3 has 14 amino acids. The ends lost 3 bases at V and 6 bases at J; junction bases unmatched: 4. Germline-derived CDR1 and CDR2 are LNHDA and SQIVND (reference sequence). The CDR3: CASSMGGLVNEQFF. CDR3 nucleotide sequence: TGTGCCAGTAGTATGGGGGGACTAGTCAATGAGCAGTTCTTC.

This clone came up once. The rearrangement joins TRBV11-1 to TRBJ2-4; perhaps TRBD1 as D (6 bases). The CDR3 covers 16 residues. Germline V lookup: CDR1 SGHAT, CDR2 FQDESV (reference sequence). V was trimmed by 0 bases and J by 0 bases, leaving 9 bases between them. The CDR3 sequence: CASSLALTGAKNIQYF. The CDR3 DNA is TGTGCCAGCAGCTTAGCCCTGACAGGAGCCAAAAACATTCAGTACTTC.

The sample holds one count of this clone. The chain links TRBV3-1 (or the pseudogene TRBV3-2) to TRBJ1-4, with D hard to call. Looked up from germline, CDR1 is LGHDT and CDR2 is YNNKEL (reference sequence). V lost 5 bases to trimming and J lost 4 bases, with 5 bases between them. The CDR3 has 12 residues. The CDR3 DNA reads TGTGCCAGCAGCGCGAATAATGAAAAACTGTTTTTT. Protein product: CASSANNEKLFF.

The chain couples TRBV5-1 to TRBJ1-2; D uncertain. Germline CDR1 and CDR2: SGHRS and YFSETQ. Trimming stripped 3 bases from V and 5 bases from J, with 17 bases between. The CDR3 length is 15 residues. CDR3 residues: CASSSEGVSPYGYTF. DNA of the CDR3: TGCGCCAGCAGCTCGGAGGGAGTTTCCCCTTATGGCTACACCTTC.

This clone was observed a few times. The CDR3 reads CASSGLAGIYEQYF. As DNA, the CDR3 is TGTGCCAGCAGCGGACTAGCGGGGATCTACGAGCAGTACTTC. V is TRBV7-8 and J is TRBJ2-7; 12 bases line up with TRBD2. The CDR3 is 14 residues long. From germline, CDR1 is SGHVS and CDR2 FQNEAQ. Trimming cost V 5 bases and J 3 bases; bases outside gene matches: 2.

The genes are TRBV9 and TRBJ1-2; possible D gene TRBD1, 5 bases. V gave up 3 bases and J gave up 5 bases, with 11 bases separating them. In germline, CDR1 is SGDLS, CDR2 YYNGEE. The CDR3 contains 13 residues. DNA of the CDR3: TGTGCCAGCAGCGATCCACAGGAGTATGGCTACACCTTC. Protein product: CASSDPQEYGYTF.

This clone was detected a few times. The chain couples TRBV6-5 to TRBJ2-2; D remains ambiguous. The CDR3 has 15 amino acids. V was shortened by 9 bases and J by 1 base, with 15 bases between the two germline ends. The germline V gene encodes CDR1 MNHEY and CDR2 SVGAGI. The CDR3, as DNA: TGTGCCAGGAATATTGACTGCCAGAACACCGGGGAGCTGTTTTTT. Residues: CARNIDCQNTGELFF.

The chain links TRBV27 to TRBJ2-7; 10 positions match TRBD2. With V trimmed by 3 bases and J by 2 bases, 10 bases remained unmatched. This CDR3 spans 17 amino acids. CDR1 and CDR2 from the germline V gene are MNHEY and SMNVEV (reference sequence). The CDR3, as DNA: TGTGCCAGCAGTTTCGCCCTCCTAGCGGGAGACGCCTACGAGCAGTACTTC. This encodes CASSFALLAGDAYEQYF.

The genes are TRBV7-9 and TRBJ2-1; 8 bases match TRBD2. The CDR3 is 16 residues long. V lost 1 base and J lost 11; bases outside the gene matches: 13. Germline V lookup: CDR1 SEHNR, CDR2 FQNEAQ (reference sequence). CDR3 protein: CASSLVGSGSVVKQFF. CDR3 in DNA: TGTGCCAGCAGCTTAGTAGGGAGCGGGAGTGTCGTGAAGCAGTTCTTC.

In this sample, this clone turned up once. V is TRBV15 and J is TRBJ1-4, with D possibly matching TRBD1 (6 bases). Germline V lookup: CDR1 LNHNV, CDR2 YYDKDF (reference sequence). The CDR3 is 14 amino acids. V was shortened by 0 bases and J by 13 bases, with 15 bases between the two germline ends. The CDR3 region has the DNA TGTGCCACCAGCAGAGAAACCTCAGGCAGGGGACTGTTTTTT. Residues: CATSRETSGRGLFF.